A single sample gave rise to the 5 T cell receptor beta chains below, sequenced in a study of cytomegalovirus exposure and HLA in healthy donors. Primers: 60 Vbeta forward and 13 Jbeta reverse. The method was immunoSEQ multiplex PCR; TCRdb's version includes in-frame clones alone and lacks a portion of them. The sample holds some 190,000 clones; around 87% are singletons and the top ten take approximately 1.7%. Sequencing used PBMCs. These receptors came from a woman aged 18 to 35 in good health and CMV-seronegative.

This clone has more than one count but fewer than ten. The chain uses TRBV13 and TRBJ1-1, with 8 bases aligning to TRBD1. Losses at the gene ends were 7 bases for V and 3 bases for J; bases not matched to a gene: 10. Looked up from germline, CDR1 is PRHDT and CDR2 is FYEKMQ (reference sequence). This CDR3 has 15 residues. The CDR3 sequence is CASTNTGQGDTEAFF. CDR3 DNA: TGTGCCAGCACCAACACCGGACAGGGAGACACTGAAGCTTTCTTT.

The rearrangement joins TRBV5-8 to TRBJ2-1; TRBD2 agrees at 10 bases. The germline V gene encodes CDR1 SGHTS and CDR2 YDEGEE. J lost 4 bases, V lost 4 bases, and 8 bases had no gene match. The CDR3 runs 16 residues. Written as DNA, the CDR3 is TGTGCCAGCAGCACTTATAGCGGGAGGCCATACAATGAGCAGTTCTTC. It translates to CASSTYSGRPYNEQFF.

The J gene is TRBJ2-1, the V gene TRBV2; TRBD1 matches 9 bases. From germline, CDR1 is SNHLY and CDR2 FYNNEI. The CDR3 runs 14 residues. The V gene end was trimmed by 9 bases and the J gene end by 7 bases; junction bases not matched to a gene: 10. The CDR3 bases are TGTGCCAGGGGGGGACAGGGCACGGTAAATGAGCAGTTCTTC. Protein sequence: CARGGQGTVNEQFF.

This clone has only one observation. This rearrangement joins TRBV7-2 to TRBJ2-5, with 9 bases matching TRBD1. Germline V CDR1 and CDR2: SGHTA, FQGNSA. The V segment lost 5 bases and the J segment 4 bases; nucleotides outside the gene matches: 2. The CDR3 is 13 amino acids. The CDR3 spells CASSETGGETQYF. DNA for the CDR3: TGTGCCAGCAGCGAGACAGGGGGAGAGACCCAGTACTTC.

The CDR3 loop is CASSFGGTYEAFF. In DNA form, the CDR3 reads TGCGCCAGCAGCTTCGGGGGGACCTATGAAGCTTTCTTT. V is TRBV5-1 and J is TRBJ1-1, with TRBD1 as a possible D gene (5 bases). Germline CDR1 and CDR2: SGHRS and YFSETQ. Trimming pared 2 bases from V and 7 bases from J, leaving 12 bases between. The CDR3 has 13 amino acids.